The 11 T cell receptor beta chains given below trace back to one sample, sequenced in a study of shared clonotypes between healthy human individuals. Libraries were prepared by immunoSEQ multiplex PCR; TCRdb keeps only in-frame clonotypes and omits some of them. The sample lists some 2.3 million clones, 85% to 95% occurring once. Sequenced material: naive CD4+ T cells from PBMCs. The subset is: CD45RA+ positively selected. The source of these receptors is a man aged 18 to 30 in good health. Some clones in this sample may be carry-over from other donors' samples.

The rearrangement joins TRBV28 to TRBJ1-4; tentative D call: TRBD1 (5 bases). The CDR3 runs 13 residues. V lost 7 bases to trimming and J lost 8 bases, with 14 bases between them. Germline-derived CDR1 and CDR2 are MDHEN and SYDVKM. The CDR3 DNA sequence: TGTGCCAGCACCATGGGGGGGTACGAAAAACTGTTTTTT. It encodes CASTMGGYEKLFF.

DNA of the CDR3: TGTGCCAGCACCGGGACTATCGGGGAGCTGTTTTTT. It is translated as CASTGTIGELFF. The V gene is TRBV6-1, the J gene TRBJ2-2, with TRBD2 matching over 7 bases. V dropped 7 bases and J dropped 7; count of bases not matched to a gene: 3. Looked up from germline, CDR1 is MNHNS and CDR2 is SASEGT. CDR3 length: 12 residues.

The J gene is TRBJ1-2, the V gene TRBV7-9; TRBD1 might be the D (5 bases). Germline values: CDR1 SEHNR, CDR2 FQNEAQ (reference sequence). The CDR3 contains 12 residues. V was pared by 5 bases and J by 3 bases, with 7 bases between. The CDR3 loop is CASSQTDYGYTF. In DNA, the CDR3 is TGTGCCAGCAGCCAGACAGACTATGGCTACACCTTC. Full variable domain (remainder filled in from reference TRBV7-9 and TRBJ1-2): DTGVSQNPRHKITKRGQNVTFRCDPISEHNRLYWYRQTLGQGPEFLTYFQNEAQLEKSRLLSDRFSAERPKGSFSTLEIQRTEQGDSAMYLCASSQTDYGYTFGSGTRLTVV.

The genes are TRBV6-1 and TRBJ2-1; TRBD2 aligns across 10 bases. Germline CDR1 and CDR2: MNHNS and SASEGT. The CDR3 length is 15 residues. With V trimmed by 6 bases and J by 2 bases, 4 bases remained unmatched. Here the CDR3 DNA reads TGTGCCAGCAGAATAGCGGGAGGTGCCTACAATGAGCAGTTCTTC. It codes for CASRIAGGAYNEQFF.

To note about this clone: Different DNA sequences within this sample yield the same CDR3. The chain employs TRBV18 and TRBJ2-1, with 12 bases identical to TRBD2. CDR1 is KGHSH, CDR2 LQKENI, per germline. This CDR3 contains 15 residues. The trim removed 0 bases at V and 6 bases at J, leaving 0 bases unmatched. The CDR3 loop is CASSPPGLAGNEQFF. As DNA, the CDR3 is TGTGCCAGCTCACCACCGGGACTAGCGGGCAATGAGCAGTTCTTC.

V gene TRBV5-6 combines with J gene TRBJ2-5, with D maybe TRBD2 (7 bases). The V gene lost 4 bases and the J gene lost 2 bases, with 24 bases spanning the gap. This CDR3 has 18 amino acids. Germline V gives CDR1 SGHDT, CDR2 YYEEEE. The CDR3 sequence: CASSEMGRVTGGQETQYF. CDR3 sequence (DNA): TGTGCCAGCAGCGAAATGGGGAGGGTGACAGGAGGTCAAGAGACCCAGTACTTC.

This chain connects TRBV5-8 to TRBJ1-1; D gene unclear. Per germline, CDR1 SGHTS and CDR2 YDEGEE. The ends were cut back, 0 bases at V and 1 base at J, with 10 bases in the middle. The CDR3 is 15 residues long. CDR3 residues: CASSLGLHWNTEAFF. CDR3 DNA sequence: TGTGCCAGCAGCTTGGGTCTACATTGGAACACTGAAGCTTTCTTT. The variable domain in full, completed from reference TRBV5-8 and TRBJ1-1, reads EAGVTQSPTHLIKTRGQQATLRCSPISGHTSVYWYQQALGLGLQFLLWYDEGEERNRGNFPPRFSGRQFPNYSSELNVNALELEDSALYLCASSLGLHWNTEAFFGQGTRLTVV.

The chain recombines TRBV10-3 with TRBJ2-1; 10 nucleotides match TRBD2. The CDR3 length is 18 residues. Losses at the gene ends were 7 bases for V and 8 bases for J; bases not matched to a gene: 20. Germline lookup yields CDR1 ENHRY and CDR2 SYGVKD. This CDR3 is CAINTGTKAGTSVDEQFF. The CDR3 bases are TGTGCCATCAACACCGGGACCAAAGCCGGGACTAGCGTCGATGAGCAGTTCTTC.

The rearrangement uses TRBV5-1 and TRBJ1-3, with a weak D call TRBD1 (5 bases). Trimming removed 0 bases at V and 3 bases at J, with 7 bases between. CDR3 length equals 14 residues. Germline CDR1 and CDR2: SGHRS and YFSETQ. CDR3 region: CASSLVGHGNTIYF. The CDR3 nucleotides are TGCGCCAGCAGCTTGGTGGGGCATGGAAACACCATATATTTT. The full variable domain, with the rest looked up from reference TRBV5-1 and TRBJ1-3, is KAGVTQTPRYLIKTRGQQVTLSCSPISGHRSVSWYQQTPGQGLQFLFEYFSETQRNKGNFPGRFSGRQFSNSRSEMNVSTLELGDSALYLCASSLVGHGNTIYFGEGSWLTVV.

The J gene is TRBJ1-1, the V gene TRBV6-7; D gene unclear. TRBV6-7 is noted as an ORF with a role that remains uncertain. V lost 2 bases and J 2 bases, leaving 15 bases between the germline ends. This CDR3 contains 16 residues. The CDR3 loop is CASSYIPSPGNTEAFF. The CDR3 DNA is TGTGCCAGCAGTTACATCCCCAGCCCGGGTAACACTGAAGCTTTCTTT.

On this clone itself: The germline gene is not matched at one end of the junction; a read error may be the cause. The gene calls are TRBV28 and TRBJ2-7; perhaps TRBD2 as D (5 bases). CDR3 size: 11 residues. CDR1 MDHEN and CDR2 SYDVKM come from the germline V gene. CDR3 protein: CASSLGEREHF. DNA of the CDR3: TGTGCCAGCAGTTTAGGGGAAAGGGAGCACTTC.